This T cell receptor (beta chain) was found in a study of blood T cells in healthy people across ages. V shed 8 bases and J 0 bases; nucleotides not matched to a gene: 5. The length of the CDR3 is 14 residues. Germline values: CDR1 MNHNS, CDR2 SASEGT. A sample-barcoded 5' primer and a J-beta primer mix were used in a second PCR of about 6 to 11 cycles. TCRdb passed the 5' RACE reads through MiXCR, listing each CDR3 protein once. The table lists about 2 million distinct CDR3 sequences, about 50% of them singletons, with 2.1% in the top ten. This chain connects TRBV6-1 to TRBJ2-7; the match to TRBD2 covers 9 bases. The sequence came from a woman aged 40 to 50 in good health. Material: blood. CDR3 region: CASHLAGTSYEQYF. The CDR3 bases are TGTGCCAGCCACCTAGCGGGGACCTCCTACGAGCAGTACTTC.